The T cell receptor (beta chain) under discussion was sequenced for a study of T cell changes during pregnancy in multiple sclerosis. Sequencing was performed with immunoSEQ multiplex PCR; in TCRdb, only in-frame clones are kept and a portion is missing. The sample has fewer than 130,000 clones, just over 90% seen once. Germline lookup yields CDR1 SGHNT and CDR2 YENEEA. Trimming shortened V by 0 bases and J by 8 bases, and 5 bases separated the two germline ends. The CDR3 has 13 residues. This TCR came from a female donor with multiple sclerosis, enrolled in a pregnancy study. Sequencing used peripheral blood, obtained after pregnancy. The chain has TRBV11-3 and TRBJ1-6; no clear D. CDR3 sequence: CASSLDRDSPLHF. In DNA, the CDR3 is TGTGCCAGCAGCTTAGATCGGGATTCACCCCTCCACTTT. Using reference TRBV11-3 and TRBJ1-6 for the parts outside the CDR3, the full variable domain is EAGVVQSPRYKIIEKKQPVAFWCNPISGHNTLYWYLQNLGQGPELLIRYENEEAVDDSQLPKDRFSAERLKGVDSTLKIQPAELGDSAVYLCASSLDRDSPLHFGNGTRLTVT.